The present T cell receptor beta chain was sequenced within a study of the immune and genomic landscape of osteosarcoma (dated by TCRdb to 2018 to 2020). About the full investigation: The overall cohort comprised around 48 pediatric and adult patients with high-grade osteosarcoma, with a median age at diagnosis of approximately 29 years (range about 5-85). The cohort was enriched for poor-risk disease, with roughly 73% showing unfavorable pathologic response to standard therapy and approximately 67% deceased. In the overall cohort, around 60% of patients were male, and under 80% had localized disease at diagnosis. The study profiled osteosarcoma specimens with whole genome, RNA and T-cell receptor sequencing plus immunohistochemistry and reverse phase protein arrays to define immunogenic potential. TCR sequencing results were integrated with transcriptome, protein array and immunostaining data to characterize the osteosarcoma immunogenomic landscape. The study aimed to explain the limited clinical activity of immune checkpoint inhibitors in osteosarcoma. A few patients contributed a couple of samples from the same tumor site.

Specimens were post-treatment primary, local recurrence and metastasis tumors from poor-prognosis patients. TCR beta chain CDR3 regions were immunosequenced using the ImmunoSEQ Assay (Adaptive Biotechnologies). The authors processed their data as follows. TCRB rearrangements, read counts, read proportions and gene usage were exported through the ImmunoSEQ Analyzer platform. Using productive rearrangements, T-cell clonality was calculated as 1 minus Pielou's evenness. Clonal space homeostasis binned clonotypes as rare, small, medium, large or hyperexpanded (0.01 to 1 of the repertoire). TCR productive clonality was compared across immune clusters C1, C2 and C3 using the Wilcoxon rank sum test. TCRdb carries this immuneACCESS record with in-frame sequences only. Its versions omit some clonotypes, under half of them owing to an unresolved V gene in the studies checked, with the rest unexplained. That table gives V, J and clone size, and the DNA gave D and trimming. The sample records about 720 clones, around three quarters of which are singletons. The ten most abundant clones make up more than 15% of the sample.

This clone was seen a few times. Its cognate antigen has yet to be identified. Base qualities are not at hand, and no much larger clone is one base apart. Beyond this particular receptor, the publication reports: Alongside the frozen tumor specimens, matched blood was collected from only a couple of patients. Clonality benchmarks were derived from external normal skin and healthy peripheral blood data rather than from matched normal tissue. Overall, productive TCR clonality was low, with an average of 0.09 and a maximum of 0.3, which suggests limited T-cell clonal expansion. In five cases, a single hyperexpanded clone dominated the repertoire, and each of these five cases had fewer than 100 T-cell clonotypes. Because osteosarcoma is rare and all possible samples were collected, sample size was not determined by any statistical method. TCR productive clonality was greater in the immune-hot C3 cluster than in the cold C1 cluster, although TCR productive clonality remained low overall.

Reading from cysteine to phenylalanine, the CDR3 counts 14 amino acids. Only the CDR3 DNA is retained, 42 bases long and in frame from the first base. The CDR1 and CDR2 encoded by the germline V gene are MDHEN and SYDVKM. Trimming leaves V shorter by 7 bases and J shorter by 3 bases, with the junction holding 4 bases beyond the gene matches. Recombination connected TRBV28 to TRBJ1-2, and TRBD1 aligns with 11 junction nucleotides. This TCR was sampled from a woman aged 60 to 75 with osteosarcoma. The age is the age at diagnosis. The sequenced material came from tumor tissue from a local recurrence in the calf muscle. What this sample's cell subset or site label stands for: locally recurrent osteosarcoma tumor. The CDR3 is CASTRTGGDYGYTF. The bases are TGTGCCAGCACCAGGACAGGGGGCGACTATGGCTACACCTTC.